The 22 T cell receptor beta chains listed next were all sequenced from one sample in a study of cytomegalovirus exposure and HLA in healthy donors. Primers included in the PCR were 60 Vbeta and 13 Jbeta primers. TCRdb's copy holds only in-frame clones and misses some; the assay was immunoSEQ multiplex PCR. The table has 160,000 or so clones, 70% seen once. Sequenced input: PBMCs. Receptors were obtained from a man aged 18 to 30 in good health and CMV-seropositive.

The CDR3 protein is CASSHYRDTGELFF. CDR3 bases: TGTGCCAGCAGTCATTACAGGGACACCGGGGAGCTGTTTTTT. This rearrangement joins TRBV6-5 to TRBJ2-2, with a possible D match to TRBD1 (6 bases). Trimming cost V 5 bases and J 3 bases, with 10 bases left between them. The CDR3 length is 14 residues. The V gene's germline CDR1 is MNHEY and CDR2 SVGAGI.

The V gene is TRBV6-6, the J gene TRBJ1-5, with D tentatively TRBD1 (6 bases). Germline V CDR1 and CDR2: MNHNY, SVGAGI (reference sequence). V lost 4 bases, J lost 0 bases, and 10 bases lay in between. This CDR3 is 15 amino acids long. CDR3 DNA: TGTGCCAGCAGTTCCGACAGGTCTAGCAATCAGCCCCAGCATTTT. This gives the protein CASSSDRSSNQPQHF.

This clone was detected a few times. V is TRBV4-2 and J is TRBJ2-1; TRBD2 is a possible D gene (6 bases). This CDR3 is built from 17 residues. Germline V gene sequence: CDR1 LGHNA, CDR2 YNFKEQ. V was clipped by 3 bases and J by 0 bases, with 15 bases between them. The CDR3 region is CASSQHTAGNSYNEQFF. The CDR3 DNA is TGTGCCAGCAGCCAGCACACAGCGGGCAACTCCTACAATGAGCAGTTCTTC.

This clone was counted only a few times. CDR3 sequence: CACRLADSTDTQYF. CDR3 in DNA: TGTGCCTGTCGGCTAGCGGATAGCACAGATACGCAGTATTTT. The J gene is TRBJ2-3, the V gene TRBV6-5; 7 positions agree with TRBD2. Trimming at V came to 11 bases and at J to 0 bases, leaving 8 bases not matched to a gene. Germline V gene lookup returns CDR1 MNHEY and CDR2 SVGAGI. This CDR3 has 14 residues.

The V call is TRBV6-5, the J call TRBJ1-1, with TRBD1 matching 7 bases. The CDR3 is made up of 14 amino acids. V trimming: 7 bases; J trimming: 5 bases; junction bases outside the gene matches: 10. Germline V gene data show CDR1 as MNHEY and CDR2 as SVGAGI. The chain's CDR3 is CASTSRLRGTEAFF. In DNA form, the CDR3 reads TGTGCCAGCACCTCCAGACTCAGGGGGACTGAAGCTTTCTTT.

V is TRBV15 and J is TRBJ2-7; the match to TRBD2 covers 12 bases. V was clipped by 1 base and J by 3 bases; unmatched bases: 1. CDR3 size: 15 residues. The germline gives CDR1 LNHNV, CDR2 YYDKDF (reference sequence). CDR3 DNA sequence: TGTGCCACCAGCAGAGGACTAGCGGGAGTCTACGAGCAGTACGTC. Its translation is CATSRGLAGVYEQYV.

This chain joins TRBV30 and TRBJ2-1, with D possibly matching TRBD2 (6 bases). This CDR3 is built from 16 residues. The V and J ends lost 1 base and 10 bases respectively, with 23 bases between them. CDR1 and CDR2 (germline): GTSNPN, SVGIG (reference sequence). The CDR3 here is CAWSALAGRNSSEQFF. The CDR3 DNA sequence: TGTGCCTGGAGTGCCCTCGCGGGGCGCAACAGTAGCGAGCAGTTCTTC.

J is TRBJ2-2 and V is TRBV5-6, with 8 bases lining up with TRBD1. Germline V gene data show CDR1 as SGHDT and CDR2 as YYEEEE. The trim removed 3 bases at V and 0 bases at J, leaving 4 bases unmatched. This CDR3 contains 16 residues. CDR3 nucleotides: TGTGCCAGCAGCTCCTTGACAGGGGCGAACACCGGGGAGCTGTTTTTT. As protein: CASSSLTGANTGELFF.

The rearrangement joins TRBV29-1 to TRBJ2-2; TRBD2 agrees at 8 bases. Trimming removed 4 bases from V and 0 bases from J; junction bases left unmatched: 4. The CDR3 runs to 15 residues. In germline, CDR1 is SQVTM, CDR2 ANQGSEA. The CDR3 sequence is CSVVRGGANTGELFF. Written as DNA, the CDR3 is TGCAGCGTTGTACGGGGGGGGGCGAACACCGGGGAGCTGTTTTTT.

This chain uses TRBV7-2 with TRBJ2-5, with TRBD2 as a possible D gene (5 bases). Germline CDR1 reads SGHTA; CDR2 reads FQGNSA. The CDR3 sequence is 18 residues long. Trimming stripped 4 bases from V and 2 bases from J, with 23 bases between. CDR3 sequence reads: CASSSDWMPRVPQETQYF. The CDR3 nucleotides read TGTGCCAGCAGCTCGGACTGGATGCCTAGAGTTCCTCAAGAGACCCAGTACTTC.

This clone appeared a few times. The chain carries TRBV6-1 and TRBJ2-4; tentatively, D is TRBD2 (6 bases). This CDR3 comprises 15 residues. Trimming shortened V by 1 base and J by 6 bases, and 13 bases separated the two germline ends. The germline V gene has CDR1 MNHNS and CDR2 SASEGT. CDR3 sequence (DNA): TGTGCCAGCAGTGAAGTGGCGGAGGGGACAAACATTCAGTACTTC. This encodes CASSEVAEGTNIQYF.

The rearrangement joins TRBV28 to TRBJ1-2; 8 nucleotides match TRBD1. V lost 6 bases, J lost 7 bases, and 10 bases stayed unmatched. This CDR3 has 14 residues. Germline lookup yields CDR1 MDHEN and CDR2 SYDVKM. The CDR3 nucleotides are TGTGCCAGCAGACCCTTCGACAGGGGTGGTGGCTACACCTTC. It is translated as CASRPFDRGGGYTF.

The CDR3 is CASTRGTGEYNEQFF. The CDR3 nucleotides read TGTGCCAGCACCAGAGGGACAGGGGAGTACAATGAGCAGTTCTTC. The chain couples TRBV5-6 to TRBJ2-1; TRBD1 matches 10 bases. CDR1 SGHDT and CDR2 YYEEEE come from the germline V gene. J was trimmed by 4 bases and V by 6 bases; bases with no gene match: 7. The CDR3 runs to 15 residues.

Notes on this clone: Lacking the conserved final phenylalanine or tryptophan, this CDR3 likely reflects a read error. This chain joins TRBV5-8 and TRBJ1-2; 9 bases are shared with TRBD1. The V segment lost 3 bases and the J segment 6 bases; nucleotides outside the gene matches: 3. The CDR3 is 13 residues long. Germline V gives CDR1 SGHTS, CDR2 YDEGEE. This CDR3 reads CASSYGQGHGYTL. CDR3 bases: TGTGCCAGCAGCTACGGACAGGGGCATGGCTACACCCTC.

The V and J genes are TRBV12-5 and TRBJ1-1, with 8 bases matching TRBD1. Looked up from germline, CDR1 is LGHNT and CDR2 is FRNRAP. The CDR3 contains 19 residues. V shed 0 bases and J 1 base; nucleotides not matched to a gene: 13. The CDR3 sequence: CASGLVQGTGAAWNTEAFF. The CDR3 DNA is TGTGCTAGTGGTTTGGTACAAGGGACAGGAGCGGCGTGGAACACTGAAGCTTTCTTT.

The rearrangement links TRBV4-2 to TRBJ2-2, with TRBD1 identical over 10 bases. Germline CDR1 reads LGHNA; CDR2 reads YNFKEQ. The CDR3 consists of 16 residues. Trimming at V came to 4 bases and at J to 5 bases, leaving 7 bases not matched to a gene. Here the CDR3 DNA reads TGTGCCAGCAGCCGGACGACAGGGGGCGCGACCGGGGAGCTGTTTTTT. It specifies CASSRTTGGATGELFF.

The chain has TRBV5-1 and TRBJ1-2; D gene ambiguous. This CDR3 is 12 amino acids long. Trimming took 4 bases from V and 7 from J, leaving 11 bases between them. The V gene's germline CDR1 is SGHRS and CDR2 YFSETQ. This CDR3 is CASSEDYGGYTF. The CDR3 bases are TGCGCCAGCAGCGAGGACTATGGTGGCTACACCTTC. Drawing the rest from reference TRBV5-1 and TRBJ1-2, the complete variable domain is KAGVTQTPRYLIKTRGQQVTLSCSPISGHRSVSWYQQTPGQGLQFLFEYFSETQRNKGNFPGRFSGRQFSNSRSEMNVSTLELGDSALYLCASSEDYGGYTFGSGTRLTVV.

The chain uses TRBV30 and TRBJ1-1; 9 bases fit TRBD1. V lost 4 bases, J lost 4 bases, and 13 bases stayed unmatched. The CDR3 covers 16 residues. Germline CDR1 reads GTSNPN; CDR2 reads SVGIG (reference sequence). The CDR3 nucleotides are TGTGCCTGGATTCCTGCCCCCGGGACAGGGTCCACTGAAGCTTTCTTT. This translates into CAWIPAPGTGSTEAFF.

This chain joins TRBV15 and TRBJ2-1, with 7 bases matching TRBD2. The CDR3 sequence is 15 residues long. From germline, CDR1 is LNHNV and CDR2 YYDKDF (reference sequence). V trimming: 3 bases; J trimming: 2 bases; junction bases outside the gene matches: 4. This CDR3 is CATSSLSGAYNEQFF. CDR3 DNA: TGTGCCACCAGCAGCCTGAGCGGGGCCTACAATGAGCAGTTCTTC.

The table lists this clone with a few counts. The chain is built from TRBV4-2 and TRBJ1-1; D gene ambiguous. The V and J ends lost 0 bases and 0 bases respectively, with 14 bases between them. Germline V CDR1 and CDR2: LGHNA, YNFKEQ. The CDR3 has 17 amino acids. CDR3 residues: CASSQDASGEMNTEAFF. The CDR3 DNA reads TGTGCCAGCAGCCAAGATGCCTCCGGGGAGATGAACACTGAAGCTTTCTTT.

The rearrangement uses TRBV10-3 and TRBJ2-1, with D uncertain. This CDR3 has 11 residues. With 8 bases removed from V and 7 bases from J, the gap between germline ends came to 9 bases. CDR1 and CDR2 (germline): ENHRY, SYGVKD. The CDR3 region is CAILIRNEQFF. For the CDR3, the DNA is TGTGCCATCCTAATCCGGAATGAGCAGTTCTTC.

CDR3: CASSLVLGRGYTF. The CDR3 bases are TGCGCCAGCAGCTTGGTTTTGGGCAGGGGCTACACCTTC. The rearrangement uses TRBV5-1 and TRBJ1-2, with D hard to call. The germline V and J ends were trimmed by 0 bases and 8 bases, with 11 bases remaining between them. This CDR3 region has 13 residues. Germline V gene data show CDR1 as SGHRS and CDR2 as YFSETQ.